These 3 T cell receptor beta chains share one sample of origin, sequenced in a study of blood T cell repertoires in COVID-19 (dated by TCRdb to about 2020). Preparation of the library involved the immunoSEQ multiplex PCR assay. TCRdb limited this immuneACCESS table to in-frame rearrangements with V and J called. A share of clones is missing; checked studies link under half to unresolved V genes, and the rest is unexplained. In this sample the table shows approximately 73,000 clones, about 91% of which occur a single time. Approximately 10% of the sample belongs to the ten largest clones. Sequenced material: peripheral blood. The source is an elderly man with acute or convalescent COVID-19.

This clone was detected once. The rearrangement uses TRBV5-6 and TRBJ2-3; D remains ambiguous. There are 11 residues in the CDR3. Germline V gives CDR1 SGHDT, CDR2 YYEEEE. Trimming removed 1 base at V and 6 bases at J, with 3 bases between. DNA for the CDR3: TGTGCCAGCAGCTTGTATGATACGCAGTATTTT. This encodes CASSLYDTQYF.

This CDR3 is CASSRMTGGGETQYF. The CDR3 DNA reads as TGCGCCAGCAGCCGAATGACAGGGGGAGGAGAGACCCAGTACTTC. The chain couples TRBV5-1 to TRBJ2-5, with 9 bases identical to TRBD1. The CDR3 consists of 15 residues. The V segment lost 4 bases and the J segment 4 bases; nucleotides outside the gene matches: 8. Germline V gene lookup returns CDR1 SGHRS and CDR2 YFSETQ.

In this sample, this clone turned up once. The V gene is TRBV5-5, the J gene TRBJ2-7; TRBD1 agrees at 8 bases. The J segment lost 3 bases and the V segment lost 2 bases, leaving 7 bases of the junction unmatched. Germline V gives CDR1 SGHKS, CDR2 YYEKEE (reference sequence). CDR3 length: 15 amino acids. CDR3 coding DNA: TGTGCCAGCAGCTTCTCGGACAGGGTCGACTACGAGCAGTACTTC. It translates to CASSFSDRVDYEQYF.